A selection of T cell receptor beta chains follows, all from one sample in a study of T cells in Graves' hyperthyroidism and ophthalmopathy. TCRdb reanalysed the multiplex PCR reads using MiXCR and keeps one entry per CDR3 protein. The sample comprises more than 300,000 distinct CDR3 sequences, about a sixth of which are singletons, and almost 35% rests with the top ten. Sequencing was done on a sample of blood. These receptors were taken from a woman between 25 and 40 years old with Graves' hyperthyroidism that later progressed to Graves' ophthalmopathy. Each CDR3 is given with its conserved first and last residue. D genes are given only for firm matches. Clone size appears in some rows only: once, few, many, or a class for an expanded clone.

>TRBJ2-7|TRBD1|few|TRBV5-1
TGCGCCAGCAGCTTGGACAACGACAGGGGCTACGAGCAGTACTTC
CASSLDNDRGYEQYF
>TRBJ1-4|NA|many|TRBV2
TGTGCCAGCAGCAATCCCGTTGTTGCAACTAATGAAAAACTGTTTTTT
CASSNPVVATNEKLFF
>TRBJ2-3|NA|NA|TRBV6-1
TGTGCCAGCAGTGTCTGGGGGCTAGGCACCACAGATACGCAGTATTTT
CASSVWGLGTTDTQYF
>TRBJ2-2|TRBD1|many|TRBV28
TGTGCCAGCAACCCGAGGGGGCTCCCAGTGAACACCGGGGAGCTGTTTTTT
CASNPRGLPVNTGELFF
>TRBJ2-2|NA|many|TRBV10-3
TGTGCCATCAGTGAGTCGCTAGGGGCCAACACCGGGGAGCTGTTTTTT
CAISESLGANTGELFF
>TRBJ1-1|TRBD1|many|TRBV3-1
TGTGCCAGCAGCGAAGGACAGGGAGACACTGAAGCTTTCTTT
CASSEGQGDTEAFF
>TRBJ2-7|TRBD1|many|TRBV5-5
TGTGCCAGCAGCGCCGGGGACAGGGAACTATACTACGAGCAGTACTTC
CASSAGDRELYYEQYF
>TRBJ1-1|NA|NA|TRBV6-1
TGTGCCACACACCCAAACCAGAGGGCCACTGAAGCTTTCTTT
CATHPNQRATEAFF
>TRBJ2-7|NA|many|TRBV6-1
TGTGCCTCAATCTCCAAACGTCGGACCGGTATCTACGAGCAGTACTTC
CASISKRRTGIYEQYF
>TRBJ2-7|NA|NA|TRBV5-6
TGTGCCAGCAGCTTGGTCGGACCGGCCTACGAGCAGTACTTC
CASSLVGPAYEQYF
>TRBJ2-5|NA|many|TRBV12-3/TRBV12-4
TGTGCCAGCAGTGAGGGACCGGAGGAGACCCAGTACTTC
CASSEGPEETQYF
>TRBJ1-4|NA|NA|TRBV2
TGTGCCAGCTCAGGGCTGAGTGAAAAACTGTTTTTT
CASSGLSEKLFF
>TRBJ1-5|NA|NA|TRBV12-3/TRBV12-4
TGTGCCAGCAGTTCAGTGTCGATCGGCAATCAGCCCCAGCATTTT
CASSSVSIGNQPQHF
>TRBJ2-5|NA|many|TRBV12-3/TRBV12-4
TGTGCCAGCACTCCGGGAGAGGGCAAATCGTGGACCCAGTACTTC
CASTPGEGKSWTQYF
>TRBJ1-1|NA|many|TRBV3-1
TGTGCCAGCAGCCTTTGGGACGAGAACACTGAAGCTTTCTTT
CASSLWDENTEAFF
>TRBJ2-3|NA|few|TRBV6-1
TGTGCCAGCAGTTGGACAGAACCGACAGATACGCAGTATTTT
CASSWTEPTDTQYF
>TRBJ2-7|NA|few|TRBV5-1
TGCGCCAGCAGCTTGGTTCCGGGAGAGCAGTACTTC
CASSLVPGEQYF
>TRBJ2-2|NA|many|TRBV27
TGTGCCAGCAGTTTAGGTTCGGGGTACGGGGAGCTGTTTTTT
CASSLGSGYGELFF
>TRBJ2-7|TRBD1|NA|TRBV20-1
TGCAGTGCTAGAAGAGGGGGCGACGAGCAGTACTTC
CSARRGGDEQYF
>TRBJ2-4|TRBD1|NA|TRBV25-1
TGTGCCAGCACCGCCAACAGGGGAGCCAAAAACATTCAGTACTTC
CASTANRGAKNIQYF
>TRBJ2-6|TRBD1|NA|TRBV7-9
TGTGCCAGCAGCTCCTCCCAGGGGGCTGGGGCCAACGTCCTGACTTTC
CASSSSQGAGANVLTF
>TRBJ2-5|TRBD2|NA|TRBV24-1
TGTGCCACCAGTGATGCGGGAGTCGGAGAGACCCAGTACTTC
CATSDAGVGETQYF
>TRBJ1-6|NA|many|TRBV24-1
TGTGCCACCCCACTTTGCGCTTCTACCGTAAGATCCTATAATTCACCCCTCCACTTT
CATPLCASTVRSYNSPLHF
>TRBJ2-5|NA|NA|TRBV25-1
TGTGCCAGCAGTGAGGGGGCGCGGAGCGGGCGAAGGGGAACCCAGTACTTC
CASSEGARSGRRGTQYF
>TRBJ1-1|NA|NA|TRBV19
TGTGCCAGCAAGAGACAGGTGAACACTGAAGCTTTCTTT
CASKRQVNTEAFF
>TRBJ2-7|NA|many|TRBV11-1
TGTGCCAGCAGCTTCGGACTGATCTACGAGCAGTACTTC
CASSFGLIYEQYF
>TRBJ2-5|NA|many|TRBV3-1
TGTGCCAGTATGCGGGGACAGCGTAAAGAGACCCAGTACTTC
CASMRGQRKETQYF
>TRBJ2-1|NA|few|TRBV19
TGTGCCAGTAGTATTAACCAACCGCTGAGCGATGAGCAGTTCTTC
CASSINQPLSDEQFF
>TRBJ2-5|NA|many|TRBV7-9
TGTGCCAGCAGTCCCGAGGGGCCAGAGACCCAGTACTTC
CASSPEGPETQYF
>TRBJ1-6|TRBD1|many|TRBV28
TGTGCCAGTCGGGACAGACTCGGTTCACCCCTCCACTTT
CASRDRLGSPLHF
>TRBJ2-7|TRBD1|many|TRBV6-1
TGTGCCAGCACCCGGACAGGGGCCCAATCAAACTCCTACGAGCAGTACTTC
CASTRTGAQSNSYEQYF
>TRBJ2-1|NA|few|TRBV24-1
TGTGCCACCAGTGATAAGGGGACCTACAATGAGCAGTTCTTC
CATSDKGTYNEQFF
>TRBJ2-2|TRBD2|NA|TRBV6-1
TGTGCCAGCAGTCGGGAGGAAGGCGCGTCCGGGGAGCTGTTTTTT
CASSREEGASGELFF
>TRBJ1-4|NA|many|TRBV10-3
TGTGCCATCAGTGAGTCCGGTAATCAAGGGAATGAAAAACTGTTTTTT
CAISESGNQGNEKLFF
>TRBJ1-2|NA|many|TRBV20-1
TGCAGGAGCCAGGGGAATTTCGGCTACACCTTC
CRSQGNFGYTF
>TRBJ2-1|NA|many|TRBV27
TGTGCCAGCAGTTTATCTCCTAGGCCCTACAATGAGCAGTTCTTC
CASSLSPRPYNEQFF
>TRBJ1-2|NA|NA|TRBV19
TGTGCCAGTAACCCGGGGGCAGGGGAACCCTACTATGGCTACACCTTC
CASNPGAGEPYYGYTF
>TRBJ2-1|TRBD2|many|TRBV7-9
TGTGCCAGCAGCTTAACCTCAGTGGTAGCGGGAGTTCACTACAATGAGCAGTTCTTC
CASSLTSVVAGVHYNEQFF
>TRBJ1-6|TRBD1|NA|TRBV6-4
TGTGCCAGCAGTCGTAGACAGGGCGGGGGCAGTTCACCCCTCCACTTT
CASSRRQGGGSSPLHF
>TRBJ2-3|NA|many|TRBV11-2
TGTGCCAGCAGCTTGGGTGAAGATACGCAGTATTTT
CASSLGEDTQYF
>TRBJ2-6|NA|few|TRBV6-2/TRBV6-3
TGTGCCAGCAGTTACCTCGGTCCGGCCGGGGCCAACGTCCTGACTTTC
CASSYLGPAGANVLTF